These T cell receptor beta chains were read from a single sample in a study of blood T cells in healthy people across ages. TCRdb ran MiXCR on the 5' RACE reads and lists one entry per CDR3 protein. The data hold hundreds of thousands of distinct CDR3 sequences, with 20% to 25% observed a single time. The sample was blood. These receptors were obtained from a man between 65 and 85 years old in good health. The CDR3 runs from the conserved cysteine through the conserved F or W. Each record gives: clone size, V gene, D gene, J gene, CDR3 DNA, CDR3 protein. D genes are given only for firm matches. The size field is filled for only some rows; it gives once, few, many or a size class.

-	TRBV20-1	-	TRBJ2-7	TGCAGTGCTAGACCAGGTTCCCACTTGGGCGAGCAGTACTTC	CSARPGSHLGEQYF
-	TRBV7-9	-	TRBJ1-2	TGTGCCAGCAGCTTTTTTGGACAAGGGAACTATGGCTACACCTTC	CASSFFGQGNYGYTF
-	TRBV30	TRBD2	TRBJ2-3	TGTGCCTGGAGTGGGACTAGCGGGAGCGGGCGGACGCAGTATTTT	CAWSGTSGSGRTQYF
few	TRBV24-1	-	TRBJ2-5	TGTGCCACCAGTGATCCCCCGGGGGATGAGACCCAGTACTTC	CATSDPPGDETQYF
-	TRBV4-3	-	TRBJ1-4	TGCGCCAGCAGCCAAGAGGCGCGACAGGCAGAAAAACTGTTTTTT	CASSQEARQAEKLFF
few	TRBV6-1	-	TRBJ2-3	TGTGCCAGCAGTGGACCGAGGGAGGGCAGGGGAGATACGCAGTATTTT	CASSGPREGRGDTQYF
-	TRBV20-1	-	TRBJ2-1	TGCAGTGCTAGGGTTATGGAGCAGTTCTTC	CSARVMEQFF
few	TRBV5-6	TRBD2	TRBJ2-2	TGTGCCAGCAGCTTGGGCGGGAGGAACTGGGCCGGGGAGCTGTTTTTT	CASSLGGRNWAGELFF
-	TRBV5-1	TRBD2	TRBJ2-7	TGCGCCAGCAGCCGGGGGGGCGAAGGCTACGAGCAGTACTTC	CASSRGGEGYEQYF
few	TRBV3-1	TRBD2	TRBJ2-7	TGTGCCAGCAGTCTAGCAGGGACTAGCGGGCAATACGAGCAGTACTTC	CASSLAGTSGQYEQYF
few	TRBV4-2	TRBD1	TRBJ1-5	TGTGCCAGCAGCGGGGACAGGGCGGATCAGCCCCGGCATTTT	CASSGDRADQPRHF
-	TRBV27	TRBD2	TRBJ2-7	TGTGCCAGCAGTTACGGACTAGCGGTTGGCTCGCAGTACTTC	CASSYGLAVGSQYF
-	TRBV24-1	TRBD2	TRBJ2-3	TGTGCCACCAGCAGCGGGACTAGCGGGATTGGGGTCACTGACACAGATACGCAGTATTTT	CATSSGTSGIGVTDTDTQYF
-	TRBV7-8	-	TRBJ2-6	TGTGCCAGCAGCGTACCGGGAGCCCCTTCTGGGGCCAACGTCCTGACTTTC	CASSVPGAPSGANVLTF
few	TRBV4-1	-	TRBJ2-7	TGCGCCAGCAGCCAGGTTGGGGGGGCAGGATCCTACGAGCAGTACTTC	CASSQVGGAGSYEQYF
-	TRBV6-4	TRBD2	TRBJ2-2	TGTGCCAGCAGTGATAGCGGGAGGAACACCGGGGAGCTGTTTTTT	CASSDSGRNTGELFF
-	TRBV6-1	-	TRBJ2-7	TGTGCCAGCAGGGGGACAATCCACTCCTACGAGCAGTACTTC	CASRGTIHSYEQYF
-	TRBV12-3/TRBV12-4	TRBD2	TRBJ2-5	TGTGCCAGCAGTAGAAGGACTAGCGGGAGGAGGGAGACCCAGTACTTC	CASSRRTSGRRETQYF
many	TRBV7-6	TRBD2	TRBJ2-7	TGTGCCAGCAGCTTAAGCGGGATCTCCTACGAGCAGTACTTC	CASSLSGISYEQYF
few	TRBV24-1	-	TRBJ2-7	TGTGCCACCAGTGATTCGCGACAGCCGCCCTACGAGCAGTACTTC	CATSDSRQPPYEQYF
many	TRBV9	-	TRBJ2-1	TGTGCCAGCAGCGTAGAATCCTGGAGTTACAATGAGCAGTTCTTC	CASSVESWSYNEQFF
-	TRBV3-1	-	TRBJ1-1	TGTGCCAGCAGCCTGGGTTCGGTCAGCTTGAACACTGAAGCTTTCTTT	CASSLGSVSLNTEAFF
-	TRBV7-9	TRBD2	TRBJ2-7	TGTGCCGGCAGCTTCGGGGGGACCCTAGTAGAGGAGCAGTACTTC	CAGSFGGTLVEEQYF
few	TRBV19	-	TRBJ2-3	TGTGCCAGTACCTCCTTGGATACGCAGTATTTT	CASTSLDTQYF
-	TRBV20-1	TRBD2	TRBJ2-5	TGCAGTGCAATAGCGGGAGGTGTGGGGGAGACCCAGTACTTC	CSAIAGGVGETQYF
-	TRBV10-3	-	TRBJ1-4	TGTGCCATCAGTTCGGACAGAGCAACTAATGAAAAACTGTTTTTT	CAISSDRATNEKLFF
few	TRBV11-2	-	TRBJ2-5	TGTGCCAGCAGTCAGGGGGGGGAGCCGCTCGAGACCCAGTACTTC	CASSQGGEPLETQYF
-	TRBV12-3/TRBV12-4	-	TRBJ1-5	TGTGCCAGCAGTTTTTTCAGGGTACCTCAGCCCCAGCATTTT	CASSFFRVPQPQHF
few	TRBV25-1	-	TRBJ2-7	TGTGCCAGCAGTGAACCGAGGGACGGCGAGCAGTACTTC	CASSEPRDGEQYF
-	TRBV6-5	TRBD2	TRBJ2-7	TGTGCCAGCAGTTACTTCCCAGCGGGAGTTAGTTCCTACGAGCAGTACTTC	CASSYFPAGVSSYEQYF